These 20 T cell receptor beta chains were sequenced from one sample in a study of cytomegalovirus exposure and HLA in healthy donors. PCR involved 60 Vbeta and 13 Jbeta primers. Sequenced by immunoSEQ multiplex PCR; TCRdb stores in-frame clones only, minus some. The sample includes some 160,000 clones, roughly four fifths of them seen just once. Input material: PBMCs. All receptors come from a woman aged 50 to 60 in good health and CMV-seronegative.

The CDR3 DNA is TGTGCCAGCAGACATACCGGGACACTAACTAACTATGGCTACACCTTC. As protein: CASRHTGTLTNYGYTF. The chain has TRBV6-6 and TRBJ1-2; a possible D gene is TRBD1 (6 bases). The CDR3 covers 16 residues. Between the trimmed V and J ends, which lost 6 bases and 0 bases, there was a span of 17 bases. Germline V lookup: CDR1 MNHNY, CDR2 SVGAGI (reference sequence).

The rearrangement uses TRBV2 and TRBJ1-5; D not resolved. The CDR3 is 12 amino acids. V was shortened by 8 bases and J by 7 bases, with 12 bases between the two germline ends. Germline V gene sequence: CDR1 SNHLY, CDR2 FYNNEI. The DNA for the CDR3 is TGTGCCAGCCGCGGCGAGGGACAGCCCCAGCATTTT. Its protein is CASRGEGQPQHF.

The table lists this clone with a count of one. The V gene is TRBV18, the J gene TRBJ2-7; 7 positions agree with TRBD2. The CDR3 contains 15 residues. CDR1 and CDR2 from the germline V gene are KGHSH and LQKENI. Losses at the gene ends were 6 bases for V and 3 bases for J; bases not matched to a gene: 11. The CDR3 protein is CASSLEMAGDYEQYF. The CDR3 coding sequence is TGTGCCAGCTCTCTCGAAATGGCGGGGGACTACGAGCAGTACTTC.

The table lists this clone with a few counts. The chain uses TRBV30 and TRBJ1-4, with D maybe TRBD1 (5 bases). The ends were cut back, 1 base at V and 3 bases at J, with 12 bases in the middle. In germline, CDR1 is GTSNPN, CDR2 SVGIG (reference sequence). This CDR3 contains 15 residues. DNA for the CDR3: TGTGCCTGGAGTGAGGGGTTGTCAGCTAATGAAAAACTGTTTTTT. This codes for CAWSEGLSANEKLFF.

This sequence joins TRBV5-8 and TRBJ1-2; D remains ambiguous. The germline gives CDR1 SGHTS, CDR2 YDEGEE. This CDR3 is built from 14 residues. V lost 7 bases, J lost 8 bases, and 21 bases lay in between. This CDR3 is CASRLGPGGGGYTF. The CDR3 nucleotides are TGTGCCAGCCGCCTTGGCCCGGGAGGAGGCGGCTACACCTTC. Variable domain in full (rest from reference TRBV5-8 and TRBJ1-2): EAGVTQSPTHLIKTRGQQATLRCSPISGHTSVYWYQQALGLGLQFLLWYDEGEERNRGNFPPRFSGRQFPNYSSELNVNALELEDSALYLCASRLGPGGGGYTFGSGTRLTVV.

The chain combines TRBV29-1 with TRBJ2-7; 12 bases line up with TRBD2. The length of the CDR3 is 15 residues. Germline V gene lookup returns CDR1 SQVTM and CDR2 ANQGSEA. Trimming removed 6 bases from V and 7 bases from J; junction bases left unmatched: 13. The CDR3 bases are TGCAGCGTGGCCCTACTAGCGGGAGGAGTCGGGGAGCAGTACTTC. It encodes CSVALLAGGVGEQYF.

The chain couples TRBV5-1 to TRBJ1-4, with a tentative D call TRBD1 (5 bases). Trimming left V 4 bases short and J 3 bases short, with 13 bases between. Germline assignment: CDR1 SGHRS and CDR2 YFSETQ. CDR3 length: 15 residues. The CDR3 DNA reads TGCGCCAGCAGCACCTCAGGGCACTCTAATGAAAAACTGTTTTTT. This sequence encodes CASSTSGHSNEKLFF. Variable domain in full (rest from reference TRBV5-1 and TRBJ1-4): KAGVTQTPRYLIKTRGQQVTLSCSPISGHRSVSWYQQTPGQGLQFLFEYFSETQRNKGNFPGRFSGRQFSNSRSEMNVSTLELGDSALYLCASSTSGHSNEKLFFGSGTQLSVL.

The gene calls are TRBV29-1 and TRBJ2-5; 9 nucleotides match TRBD2. CDR3 size: 13 residues. Germline assignment: CDR1 SQVTM and CDR2 ANQGSEA. Trimming cost V 2 bases and J 5 bases; bases outside gene matches: 3. CDR3 coding DNA: TGCAGCGTTGAACTAGCGGGAACGGAGACCCAGTACTTC. This sequence encodes CSVELAGTETQYF.

This sequence joins TRBV19 and TRBJ1-2, with D unresolved. Trimming took off 2 bases at V and 5 bases at J, with 12 bases between the two ends. The V gene's germline CDR1 is LNHDA and CDR2 SQIVND (reference sequence). The CDR3 loop spans 14 amino acids. This CDR3 reads CASSITADRYGYTF. In nucleotides, the CDR3 is TGTGCCAGTAGTATAACAGCCGATCGATATGGCTACACCTTC.

CDR3: CASSSGTGGQEKLFF. CDR3 nucleotides: TGTGCCAGCAGTTCCGGGACAGGGGGGCAGGAAAAACTGTTTTTT. The chain uses TRBV6-5 and TRBJ1-4; 11 bases are a match to TRBD1. The CDR3 sequence is 15 residues long. V was clipped by 4 bases and J by 8 bases; unmatched bases: 6. CDR1 and CDR2 from the germline V gene are MNHEY and SVGAGI.

This rearrangement joins TRBV28 to TRBJ2-2; 11 nucleotides line up with TRBD1. J was trimmed by 4 bases and V by 5 bases; bases with no gene match: 3. The germline CDR1 and CDR2 sequences are MDHEN and SYDVKM. This CDR3 has 15 residues. The CDR3 DNA reads TGTGCCAGCAGTACCGGGACAGGGGGCACCGGGGAGCTGTTTTTT. This translates into CASSTGTGGTGELFF.

This clone was seen a single time. V is TRBV11-2 and J is TRBJ2-3; weak D call: TRBD1 (6 bases). The CDR3 has 16 amino acids. Germline CDR1 reads SGHAT; CDR2 reads FQNNGV. Trimming removed 3 bases from V and 1 base from J, with 14 bases in between. CDR3 sequence: CASSFLYRAGTDTQYF. The CDR3 coding sequence is TGTGCCAGCAGCTTCCTATACAGGGCTGGCACAGATACGCAGTATTTT.

The rearrangement joins TRBV28 to TRBJ2-7, with 9 positions matching TRBD2. Germline CDR1 MDHEN, CDR2 SYDVKM. The ends lost 2 bases at V and 4 bases at J; junction bases unmatched: 6. CDR3 length equals 15 residues. The CDR3 bases are TGTGCCAGCAGTTTACGACTAGCGGAAGGGTACGAGCAGTACTTC. Residues: CASSLRLAEGYEQYF.

For this clone: This CDR3 is also generated by other DNA sequences in the sample. The gene calls are TRBV18 and TRBJ2-2; the D gene is possibly TRBD2 (5 bases). The V end was cut by 6 bases, the J end by 1 base, with 6 bases between. CDR1 is KGHSH, CDR2 LQKENI, per germline. This CDR3 spans 13 amino acids. Here the CDR3 reads CASSRGNTGELFF. In DNA form, the CDR3 reads TGTGCCAGCTCTCGGGGGAACACCGGGGAGCTGTTTTTT.

This chain joins TRBV7-8 and TRBJ1-2; possible D gene TRBD1, 5 bases. Looked up from germline, CDR1 is SGHVS and CDR2 is FQNEAQ. This CDR3 comprises 15 residues. V dropped 8 bases and J dropped 4 bases, with 20 bases sitting between them. The CDR3 here is CASHATGGASYGYTF. The CDR3 coding sequence is TGTGCCAGCCACGCTACGGGCGGGGCTAGCTATGGCTACACCTTC.

This clone was observed a handful of times. J is TRBJ1-1 and V is TRBV6-5; the D gene is possibly TRBD1 (5 bases). Between the trimmed V and J ends, which lost 5 bases and 1 base, there was a span of 14 bases. Germline assignment: CDR1 MNHEY and CDR2 SVGAGI. The CDR3 contains 15 residues. This CDR3 reads CASSLLGETNTEAFF. CDR3 nucleotides: TGTGCCAGCAGTCTTTTAGGGGAAACGAACACTGAAGCTTTCTTT.

The chain uses TRBV6-5 and TRBJ1-1; possibly TRBD1 for D (6 bases). The CDR3 has 12 amino acids. With 10 bases removed from V and 4 bases from J, the gap between germline ends came to 13 bases. Per the germline V gene, CDR1 is MNHEY and CDR2 is SVGAGI. The CDR3 region is CATRRGSTEAFF. The CDR3 DNA follows: TGTGCCACCCGCAGGGGATCCACTGAAGCTTTCTTT.

Only a few counts were recorded for this clone. The rearrangement links TRBV4-1 to TRBJ2-3; perhaps TRBD2 as D (5 bases). Per germline, CDR1 MGHRA and CDR2 YSYEKL. Trimming cost V 2 bases and J 14 bases, with 20 bases left between them. The length of the CDR3 is 14 residues. The CDR3 loop reads CASSQMDLLGFLYF. For the CDR3, the DNA is TGCGCCAGCAGCCAAATGGACCTACTAGGGTTTCTGTATTTT.

The chain has TRBV5-1 and TRBJ2-5; 15 nucleotides agree with TRBD2. The CDR3 is 17 residues long. CDR1 SGHRS and CDR2 YFSETQ come from the germline V gene. Trimming removed 4 bases from V and 0 bases from J; junction bases left unmatched: 4. The CDR3 region is CASSKGTSGGNQETQYF. CDR3 DNA: TGCGCCAGCAGCAAAGGGACTAGCGGGGGGAACCAAGAGACCCAGTACTTC.

This chain joins TRBV5-6 and TRBJ2-1; 9 bases are a match to TRBD2. In germline, CDR1 is SGHDT, CDR2 YYEEEE. The ends lost 4 bases at V and 8 bases at J; junction bases unmatched: 10. The CDR3 sequence is 15 residues long. The CDR3 DNA reads as TGTGCCAGCAGCCCAGGGACTGCGGGAGGGGATGAGCAGTTCTTC. The encoded protein is CASSPGTAGGDEQFF.